The 22 T cell receptor beta chains below were found in one sample sequenced in a study of blood T cell repertoires in COVID-19. Clones were sequenced by immunoSEQ multiplex PCR, and TCRdb holds only the in-frame ones, with some missing. The repertoire holds fewer than 130,000 clones, 76% seen once, with 3.8% in the top ten. The material sequenced was peripheral blood. Receptor source: a woman older than 75 with acute or convalescent COVID-19.

V usage is TRBV6-6 and J usage is TRBJ2-7, with D perhaps given as TRBD1 or TRBD2 (10 bases each). V was cut by 6 bases and J by 0 bases, with 21 bases left in between. Germline lookup yields CDR1 MNHNY and CDR2 SVGAGI (reference sequence). The CDR3 has 17 residues. Written as DNA, the CDR3 is TGTGCCAGCAGCCGACAGGGGGCTAGCGGGAGCTCCTACGAGCAGTACTTC. Translation gives CASSRQGASGSSYEQYF.

The chain recombines TRBV24-1 with TRBJ1-5, with 8 positions matching TRBD1. There are 14 residues in the CDR3. Germline V gene data show CDR1 as KGHDR and CDR2 as SFDVKD. The trim removed 4 bases at V and 6 bases at J, leaving 4 bases unmatched. The CDR3 sequence is CATSDRGRSQPQHF. CDR3 nucleotides: TGTGCCACCAGTGACAGGGGGCGAAGTCAGCCCCAGCATTTT.

This chain links TRBV19 with TRBJ1-2, with D perhaps matching TRBD1 (6 bases). Germline CDR1 reads LNHDA; CDR2 reads SQIVND (reference sequence). CDR3 length: 15 residues. V was clipped by 7 bases and J by 7 bases, with 22 bases between them. Written as DNA, the CDR3 is TGTGCCAGTAACACAGGGCCAGGGTCTAGTGGTGGCTACACCTTC. Translation gives CASNTGPGSSGGYTF.

This clone was seen a handful of times. The chain carries TRBV11-2 and TRBJ1-3; D ambiguous. V lost 2 bases and J 2 bases, leaving 10 bases between the germline ends. The germline CDR1 and CDR2 sequences are SGHAT and FQNNGV. This CDR3 has 15 residues. The CDR3, as DNA: TGTGCCAGCAGCTTAATGGTTTCGGCTGGAAACACCATATATTTT. Protein sequence: CASSLMVSAGNTIYF.

The rearrangement links TRBV6-5 to TRBJ2-3, with TRBD1 matching 11 bases. The CDR3 extends over 15 amino acids. Germline trimming cut 6 bases from V and 3 bases from J; bases unmatched to any gene: 5. CDR1 and CDR2 from the germline V gene are MNHEY and SVGAGI. In DNA form, the CDR3 reads TGTGCCAGCAGATCCGGACAGGGGGCTACAGATACGCAGTATTTT. This translates into CASRSGQGATDTQYF.

This clone was detected only a few times. The chain has TRBV5-1 and TRBJ2-7; 9 nucleotides match TRBD1. CDR3 length equals 13 residues. The germline V gene has CDR1 SGHRS and CDR2 YFSETQ. The junction had 2 bases not matched to a gene; V was cut back by 7 bases and J by 0 bases. CDR3 residues: CASGTGSSYEQYF. The CDR3 nucleotides are TGCGCCAGCGGGACAGGGAGCTCCTACGAGCAGTACTTC.

The V and J genes are TRBV20-1 and TRBJ2-7; D possibly corresponds to TRBD2 (6 bases). The V gene lost 7 bases and the J gene lost 5 bases, with 12 bases spanning the gap. The CDR3 runs 11 residues. CDR1 and CDR2 (germline): DFQATT, SNEGSKA (reference sequence). The CDR3 DNA reads as TGCAGTGGGAGGGGCGGGGACGAGCAGTACTTC. Translation gives CSGRGGDEQYF.

The chain couples TRBV11-2 to TRBJ1-2; the D gene is possibly TRBD1 (6 bases). Germline lookup yields CDR1 SGHAT and CDR2 FQNNGV. Trimming left V 2 bases short and J 7 bases short, with 11 bases between. CDR3 size: 13 residues. This chain's CDR3 is CASSLPQGFGYTF. CDR3 sequence (DNA): TGTGCCAGCAGCTTACCACAGGGTTTTGGCTACACCTTC.

The CDR3 region has the DNA TGTGCCGGGACCCGGGACAGGGTTTCACCCCTCCACTTT. Its protein product is CAGTRDRVSPLHF. The chain recombines TRBV2 with TRBJ1-6; 9 nucleotides line up with TRBD1. The CDR3 is made up of 13 amino acids. Unmatched junction bases numbered 8, after V lost 11 bases and J lost 9 bases. CDR1 is SNHLY and CDR2 is FYNNEI in the germline V gene.

The genes are TRBV11-2 and TRBJ1-1; D gene ambiguous. This CDR3 has 13 residues. Germline V gives CDR1 SGHAT, CDR2 FQNNGV. V lost 5 bases and J 7 bases, leaving 14 bases between the germline ends. The chain's CDR3 is CASSPGFVNEAFF. The CDR3 DNA sequence: TGTGCCAGCAGCCCGGGATTTGTTAATGAAGCTTTCTTT. Full variable domain (remainder filled in from reference TRBV11-2 and TRBJ1-1): EAGVAQSPRYKIIEKRQSVAFWCNPISGHATLYWYQQILGQGPKLLIQFQNNGVVDDSQLPKDRFSAERLKGVDSTLKIQPAKLEDSAVYLCASSPGFVNEAFFGQGTRLTVV.

On this clone itself: At one of its ends the junction is not consistent with the germline gene, which may arise from a read error. This chain joins TRBV10-3 and TRBJ1-2; D is undetermined. The CDR3 runs 12 residues. CDR1 and CDR2 (germline): ENHRY, SYGVKD. The DNA of the CDR3 is TGTGCCATCAGTGAGGGGAGCTATGGCCACACCTTC. Its protein is CAISEGSYGHTF.

Only a few counts were recorded for this clone. The V and J genes are TRBV10-3 and TRBJ1-2, with 7 bases lining up with TRBD1. Trimming at V came to 4 bases and at J to 8 bases, leaving 1 base not matched to a gene. Germline-derived CDR1 and CDR2 are ENHRY and SYGVKD. CDR3 length equals 11 residues. Here the CDR3 reads CAISADRGYTF. For the CDR3, the DNA is TGTGCCATCAGTGCGGACAGGGGCTACACCTTC.

J is TRBJ1-1 and V is TRBV3-1 (or the pseudogene TRBV3-2); unclear D gene. Between the trimmed V and J ends, which lost 4 bases and 1 base, there was a span of 7 bases. Germline V lookup: CDR1 LGHDT, CDR2 YNNKEL (reference sequence). The CDR3 consists of 13 residues. In DNA form, the CDR3 reads TGTGCCAGCAGCCCCACAGCGAACACTGAAGCTTTCTTT. Protein sequence: CASSPTANTEAFF.

This clone was counted a few times. The genes are TRBV20-1 and TRBJ2-3; a possible D gene is TRBD2 (6 bases). There are 14 residues in the CDR3. The germline gives CDR1 DFQATT, CDR2 SNEGSKA (reference sequence). The V end was cut by 3 bases, the J end by 1 base, with 11 bases between. CDR3 region: CSASYGSGTDTQYF. CDR3 nucleotide sequence: TGCAGTGCTAGTTACGGGAGTGGCACAGATACGCAGTATTTT.

The rearrangement joins TRBV18 to TRBJ1-2; 10 bases fit TRBD1. The ends lost 4 bases at V and 3 bases at J; junction bases unmatched: 5. Germline V gene sequence: CDR1 KGHSH, CDR2 LQKENI. The CDR3 spans 15 residues. In DNA, the CDR3 is TGTGCCAGCTCACAACAGACAGGGGGCCACTATGGCTACACCTTC. It translates to CASSQQTGGHYGYTF.

The genes are TRBV27 and TRBJ1-2; 10 bases are shared with TRBD1. The V gene end was trimmed by 4 bases and the J gene end by 8 bases; junction bases not matched to a gene: 7. The CDR3 runs to 14 residues. Per germline, CDR1 MNHEY and CDR2 SMNVEV (reference sequence). CDR3 bases: TGTGCCAGCAGTTCGACAGGGGGCGCGGGAGGCTACACCTTC. It encodes CASSSTGGAGGYTF.

The chain has TRBV9 and TRBJ2-1; no firm D call. This CDR3 contains 13 residues. Germline V gene lookup returns CDR1 SGDLS and CDR2 YYNGEE. Trimming took 2 bases from V and 5 from J, leaving 8 bases between them. CDR3 residues: CASSVQANNEQFF. DNA for the CDR3: TGTGCCAGCAGCGTCCAAGCTAACAATGAGCAGTTCTTC.

J is TRBJ2-3 and V is TRBV14; D perhaps matches TRBD2 (6 bases). CDR3 length: 16 residues. Per the germline V gene, CDR1 is SGHDN and CDR2 is FVKESK. Trimming removed 5 bases from V and 2 bases from J, with 17 bases in between. The CDR3 here is CASSELGSAYTDTQYF. CDR3 nucleotide sequence: TGTGCCAGCAGCGAACTCGGGAGTGCCTACACAGATACGCAGTATTTT.

The J gene is TRBJ1-5, the V gene TRBV2; D may be TRBD1 (6 bases). V was pared by 4 bases and J by 5 bases, with 12 bases between. Germline V gene sequence: CDR1 SNHLY, CDR2 FYNNEI. The CDR3 length is 14 residues. This CDR3 reads CASSAQGTDQPQHF. The CDR3 DNA reads as TGTGCCAGCAGTGCACAGGGTACGGATCAGCCCCAGCATTTT.

The chain uses TRBV11-2 and TRBJ2-2; 9 nucleotides line up with TRBD2. Germline V gives CDR1 SGHAT, CDR2 FQNNGV. The CDR3 spans 16 residues. Germline trimming cut 2 bases from V and 5 bases from J; bases unmatched to any gene: 6. The CDR3 sequence: CASSLWREGRTGELFF. The CDR3 nucleotides are TGTGCCAGCAGCTTATGGCGGGAGGGGAGGACCGGGGAGCTGTTTTTT.

The rearrangement joins TRBV5-1 to TRBJ2-7; 10 bases fit TRBD1. Germline V gene sequence: CDR1 SGHRS, CDR2 YFSETQ. The CDR3 is 14 residues long. After removal of 4 bases from V and 7 bases from J, the junction contained 8 bases not matched to a gene. CDR3 nucleotide sequence: TGCGCCAGCAGCCGGGACAGGGGAGATCGTGAGCAGTACTTC. Translating it yields CASSRDRGDREQYF.

The chain carries TRBV5-5 and TRBJ2-1; 7 bases are a match to TRBD2. In germline, CDR1 is SGHKS, CDR2 YYEKEE (reference sequence). This CDR3 has 13 residues. J gave up 8 bases and V 5 bases, and 7 bases lay outside the gene matches. CDR3 region: CASSQVGLDEQFF. CDR3 nucleotide sequence: TGTGCCAGCAGTCAAGTCGGACTAGATGAGCAGTTCTTC.